The present entry profiles one TCR beta chain with its context. This sample was taken from a study of cytomegalovirus exposure and HLA in healthy donors. Looking at the study overall: The study placed 80% to 90% of its 398 genotyped donors in the Caucasian-associated ancestry cluster.

In the PCR, 60 Vbeta and 13 Jbeta primers were used. Some clones are missing from TCRdb's copy, which holds only in-frame ones; the method was immunoSEQ multiplex PCR. Of 110,000 to 150,000 clones detected, about three quarters appear once; the ten largest clones hold about 4%. The ends were cut back, 2 bases at V and 0 bases at J, with 16 bases in the middle. The CDR3 runs to 18 residues. Germline V gene sequence: CDR1 LGHNT, CDR2 FRNRAP. The source material was PBMCs. The chain links TRBV12-5 to TRBJ2-2; D might be TRBD2 (6 bases). This TCR was sampled from a male donor in good health and CMV-seronegative. The CDR3 loop reads CASGLRALAYANTGELFF. DNA of the CDR3: TGTGCTAGTGGTTTGAGGGCGCTAGCGTACGCGAACACCGGGGAGCTGTTTTTT. The whole variable domain, filled in from reference TRBV12-5 and TRBJ2-2, reads DARVTQTPRHKVTEMGQEVTMRCQPILGHNTVFWYRQTMMQGLELLAYFRNRAPLDDSGMPKDRFSAEMPDATLATLKIQPSEPRDSAVYFCASGLRALAYANTGELFFGEGSRLTVL.